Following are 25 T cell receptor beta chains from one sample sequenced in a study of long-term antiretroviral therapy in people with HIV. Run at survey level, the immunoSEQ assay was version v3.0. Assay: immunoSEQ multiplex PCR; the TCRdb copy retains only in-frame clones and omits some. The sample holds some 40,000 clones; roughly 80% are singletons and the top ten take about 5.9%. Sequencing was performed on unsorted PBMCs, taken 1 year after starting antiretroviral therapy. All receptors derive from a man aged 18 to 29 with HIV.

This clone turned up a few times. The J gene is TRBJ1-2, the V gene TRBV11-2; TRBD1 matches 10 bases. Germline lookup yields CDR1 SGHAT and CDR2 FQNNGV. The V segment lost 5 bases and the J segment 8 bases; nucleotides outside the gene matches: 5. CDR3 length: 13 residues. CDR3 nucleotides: TGTGCCAGCAGCCCGGACAGGGGGAGAGGCTACACCTTC. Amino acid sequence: CASSPDRGRGYTF.

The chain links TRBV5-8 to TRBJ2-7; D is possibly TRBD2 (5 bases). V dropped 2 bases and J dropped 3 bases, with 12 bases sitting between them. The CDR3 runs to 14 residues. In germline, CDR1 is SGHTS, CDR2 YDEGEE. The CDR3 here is CASSFLARYYEQYF. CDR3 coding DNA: TGTGCCAGCAGCTTTCTAGCTCGTTACTACGAGCAGTACTTC.

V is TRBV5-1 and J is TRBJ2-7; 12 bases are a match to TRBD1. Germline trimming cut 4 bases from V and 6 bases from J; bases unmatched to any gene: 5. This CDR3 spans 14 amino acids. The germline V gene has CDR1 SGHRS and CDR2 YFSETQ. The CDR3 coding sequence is TGCGCCAGCAGCCCGGGACAGGGGGCGGGCGAGCAGTACTTC. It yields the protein CASSPGQGAGEQYF.

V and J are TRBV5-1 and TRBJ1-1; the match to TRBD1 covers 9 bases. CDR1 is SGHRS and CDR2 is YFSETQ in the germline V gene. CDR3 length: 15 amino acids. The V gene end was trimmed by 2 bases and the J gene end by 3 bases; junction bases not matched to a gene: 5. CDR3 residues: CASSLQGAGDTEAFF. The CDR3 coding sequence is TGCGCCAGCAGCTTACAGGGGGCCGGGGACACTGAAGCTTTCTTT. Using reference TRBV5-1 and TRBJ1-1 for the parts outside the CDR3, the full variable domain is KAGVTQTPRYLIKTRGQQVTLSCSPISGHRSVSWYQQTPGQGLQFLFEYFSETQRNKGNFPGRFSGRQFSNSRSEMNVSTLELGDSALYLCASSLQGAGDTEAFFGQGTRLTVV.

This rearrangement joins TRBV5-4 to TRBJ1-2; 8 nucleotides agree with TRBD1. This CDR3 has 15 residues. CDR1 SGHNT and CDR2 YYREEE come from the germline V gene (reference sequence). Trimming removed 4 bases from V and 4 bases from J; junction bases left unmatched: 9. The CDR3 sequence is CASSPQGARGYGYTF. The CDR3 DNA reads TGTGCCAGCAGCCCCCAGGGGGCGCGAGGCTATGGCTACACCTTC.

For the CDR3, the DNA is TGCGCCAGCAGCTACCTGTGGCAGGGTCCGGGACAGGAAGCTTTCTTT. It specifies CASSYLWQGPGQEAFF. This chain links TRBV5-1 with TRBJ1-1; 7 bases agree with TRBD1. The CDR3 has 16 amino acids. After removal of 3 bases from V and 8 bases from J, the junction contained 16 bases not matched to a gene. Germline V gene data show CDR1 as SGHRS and CDR2 as YFSETQ.

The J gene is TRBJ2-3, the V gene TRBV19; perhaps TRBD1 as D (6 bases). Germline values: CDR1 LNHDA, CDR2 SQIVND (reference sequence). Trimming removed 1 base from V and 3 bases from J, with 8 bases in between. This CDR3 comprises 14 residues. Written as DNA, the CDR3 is TGTGCCAGTAGTATAGGCACAGGGACAGATACGCAGTATTTT. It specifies CASSIGTGTDTQYF.

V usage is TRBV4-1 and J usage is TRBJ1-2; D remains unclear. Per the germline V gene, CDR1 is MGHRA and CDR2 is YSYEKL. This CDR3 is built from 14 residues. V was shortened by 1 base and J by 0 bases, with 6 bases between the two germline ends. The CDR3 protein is CASSQAVANYGYTF. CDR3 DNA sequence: TGCGCCAGCAGCCAAGCGGTGGCTAACTATGGCTACACCTTC.

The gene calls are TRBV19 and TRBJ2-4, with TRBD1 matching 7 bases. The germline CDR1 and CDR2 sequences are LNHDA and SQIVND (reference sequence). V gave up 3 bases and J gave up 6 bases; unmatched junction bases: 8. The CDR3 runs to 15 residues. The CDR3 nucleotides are TGTGCCAGTAGTATCTCGACAAACAGGGGAAACATTCAGTACTTC. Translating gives CASSISTNRGNIQYF.

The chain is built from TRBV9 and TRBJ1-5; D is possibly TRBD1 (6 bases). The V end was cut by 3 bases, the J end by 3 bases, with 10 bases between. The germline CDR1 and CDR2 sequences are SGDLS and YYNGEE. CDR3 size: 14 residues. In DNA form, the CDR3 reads TGTGCCAGCAGCGAGGCAGGGGACAATCAGCCCCAGCATTTT. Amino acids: CASSEAGDNQPQHF.

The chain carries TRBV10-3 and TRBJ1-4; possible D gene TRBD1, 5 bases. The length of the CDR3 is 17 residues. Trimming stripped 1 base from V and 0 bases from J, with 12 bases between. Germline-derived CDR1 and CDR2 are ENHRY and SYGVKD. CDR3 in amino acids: CAISEYDSFATNEKLFF. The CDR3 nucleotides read TGTGCCATCAGTGAGTACGACAGCTTTGCAACTAATGAAAAACTGTTTTTT.

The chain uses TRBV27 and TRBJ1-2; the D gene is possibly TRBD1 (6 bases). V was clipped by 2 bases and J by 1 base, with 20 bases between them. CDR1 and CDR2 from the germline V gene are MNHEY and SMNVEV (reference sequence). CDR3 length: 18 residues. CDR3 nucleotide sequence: TGTGCCAGCAGTTTACGGGTAGCAGGGGAGGGTTATAACTATGGCTACACCTTC. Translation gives CASSLRVAGEGYNYGYTF.

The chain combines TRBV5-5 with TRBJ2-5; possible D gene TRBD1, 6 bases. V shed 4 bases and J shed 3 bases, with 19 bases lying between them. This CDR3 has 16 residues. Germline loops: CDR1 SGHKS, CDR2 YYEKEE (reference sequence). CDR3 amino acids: CASSRPPWDTEETQYF. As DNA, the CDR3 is TGTGCCAGCAGCCGCCCACCTTGGGACACCGAAGAGACCCAGTACTTC.

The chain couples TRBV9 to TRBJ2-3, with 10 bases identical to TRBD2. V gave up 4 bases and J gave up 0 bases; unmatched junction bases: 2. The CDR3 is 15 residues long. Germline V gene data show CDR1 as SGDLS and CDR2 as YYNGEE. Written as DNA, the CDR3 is TGTGCCAGCAGCACGACTAGCGGGAGCACAGATACGCAGTATTTT. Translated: CASSTTSGSTDTQYF.

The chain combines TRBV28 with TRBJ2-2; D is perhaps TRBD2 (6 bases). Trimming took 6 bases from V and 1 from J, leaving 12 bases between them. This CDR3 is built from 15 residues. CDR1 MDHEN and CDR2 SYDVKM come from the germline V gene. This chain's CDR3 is CASSALRENTGELFF. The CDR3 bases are TGTGCCAGCAGCGCCCTGCGGGAGAACACCGGGGAGCTGTTTTTT.

CDR3 residues: CASSLGPGRLQETQYF. The CDR3 DNA is TGTGCCAGCAGTTTAGGGCCGGGACGGCTTCAAGAGACCCAGTACTTC. V gene TRBV27 combines with J gene TRBJ2-5, with D perhaps assigned TRBD1 or TRBD2 (5 bases each). CDR3 length equals 16 residues. Per the germline V gene, CDR1 is MNHEY and CDR2 is SMNVEV (reference sequence). Trimming removed 2 bases at V and 2 bases at J, with 15 bases between.

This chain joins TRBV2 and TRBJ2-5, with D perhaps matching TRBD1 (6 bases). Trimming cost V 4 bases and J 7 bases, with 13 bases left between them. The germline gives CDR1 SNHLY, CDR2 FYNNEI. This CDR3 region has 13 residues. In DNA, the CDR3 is TGTGCCAGCAGTGTTGGGGGCCGAGGGACCCAGTACTTC. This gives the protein CASSVGGRGTQYF. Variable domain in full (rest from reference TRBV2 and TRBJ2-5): EPEVTQTPSHQVTQMGQEVILRCVPISNHLYFYWYRQILGQKVEFLVSFYNNEISEKSEIFDDQFSVERPDGSNFTLKIRSTKLEDSAMYFCASSVGGRGTQYFGPGTRLLVL.

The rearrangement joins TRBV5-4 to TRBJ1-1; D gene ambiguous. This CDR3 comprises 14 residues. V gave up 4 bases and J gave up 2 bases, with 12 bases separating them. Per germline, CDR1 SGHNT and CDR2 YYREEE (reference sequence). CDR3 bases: TGTGCCAGCAGCGCTTTAGACGGCAACACTGAAGCTTTCTTT. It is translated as CASSALDGNTEAFF.

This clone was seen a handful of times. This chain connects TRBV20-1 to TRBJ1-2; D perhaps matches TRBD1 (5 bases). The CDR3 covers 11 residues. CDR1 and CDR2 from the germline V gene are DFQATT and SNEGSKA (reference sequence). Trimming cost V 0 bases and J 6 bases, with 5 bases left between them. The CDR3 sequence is CSARETDGYTF. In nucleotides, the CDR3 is TGCAGTGCTAGAGAGACAGATGGCTACACCTTC.

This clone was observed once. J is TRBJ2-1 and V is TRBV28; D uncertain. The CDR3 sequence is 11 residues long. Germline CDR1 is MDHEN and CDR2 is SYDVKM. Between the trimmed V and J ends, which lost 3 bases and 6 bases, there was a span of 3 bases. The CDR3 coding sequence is TGTGCCAGCAGTTTTCTCAATGAGCAGTTCTTC. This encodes CASSFLNEQFF.

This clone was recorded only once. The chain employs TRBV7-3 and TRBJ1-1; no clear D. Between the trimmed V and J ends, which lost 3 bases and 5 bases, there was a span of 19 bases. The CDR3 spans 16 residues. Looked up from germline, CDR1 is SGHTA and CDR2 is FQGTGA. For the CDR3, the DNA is TGTGCCAGCAGCTTGTTAAAGCCCACAACCAGGACTGAAGCTTTCTTT. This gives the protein CASSLLKPTTRTEAFF.

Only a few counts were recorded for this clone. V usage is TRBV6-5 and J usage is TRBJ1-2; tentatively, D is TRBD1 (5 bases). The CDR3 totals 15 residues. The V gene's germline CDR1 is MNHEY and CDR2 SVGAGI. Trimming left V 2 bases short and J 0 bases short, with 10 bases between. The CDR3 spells CASSYTGQANYGYTF. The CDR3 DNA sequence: TGTGCCAGCAGTTACACGGGGCAGGCTAACTATGGCTACACCTTC.

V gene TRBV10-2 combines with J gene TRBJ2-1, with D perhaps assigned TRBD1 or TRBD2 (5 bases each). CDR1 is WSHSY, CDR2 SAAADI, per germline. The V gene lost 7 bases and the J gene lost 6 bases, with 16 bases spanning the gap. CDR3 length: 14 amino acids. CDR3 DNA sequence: TGCGCCAGCAAGGAGGCAGGGTATAGCAATGAGCAGTTCTTC. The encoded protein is CASKEAGYSNEQFF.

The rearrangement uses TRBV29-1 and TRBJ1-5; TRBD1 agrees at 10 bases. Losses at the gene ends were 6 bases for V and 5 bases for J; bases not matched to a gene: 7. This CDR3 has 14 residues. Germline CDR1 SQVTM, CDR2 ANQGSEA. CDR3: CSVGPGTGDQPQHF. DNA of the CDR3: TGCAGCGTCGGTCCCGGGACAGGGGATCAGCCCCAGCATTTT. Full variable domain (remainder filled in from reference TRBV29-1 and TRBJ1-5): SAVISQKPSRDICQRGTSLTIQCQVDSQVTMMFWYRQQPGQSLTLIATANQGSEATYESGFVIDKFPISRPNLTFSTLTVSNMSPEDSSIYLCSVGPGTGDQPQHFGDGTRLSIL.

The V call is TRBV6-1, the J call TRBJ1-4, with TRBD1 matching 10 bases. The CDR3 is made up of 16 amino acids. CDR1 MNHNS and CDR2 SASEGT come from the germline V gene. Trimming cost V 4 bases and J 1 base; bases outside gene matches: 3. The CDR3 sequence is CASSGDRGRTNEKLFF. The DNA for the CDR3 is TGTGCCAGCAGTGGGGACAGGGGTCGAACTAATGAAAAACTGTTTTTT.